The sequence of this T cell receptor (beta chain) was determined in a study of brain metastases from non-small cell lung cancer. Whole-study findings and limits: Compared with primary tumors, brain metastases showed less T-cell infiltration.

Details on this clone: The antigen is undetermined.

V was shortened by 0 bases and J by 12 bases, with 17 bases between the two germline ends. Germline V gene lookup returns CDR1 KGHSH and CDR2 LQKENI. The CDR3 spans 15 residues. Profiled with immunoSEQ multiplex PCR; TCRdb holds only in-frame clones, not every one. The sample has about 1,700 clones; more than 80% are singletons. The chain links TRBV18 to TRBJ1-4; the D gene is possibly TRBD1 (5 bases). Source material: tissue from a brain metastasis. The source is a donor aged 40 or over with non-small cell lung cancer. CDR3 amino acids: CASSPPIAGSFELFF. Here the CDR3 DNA reads TGTGCCAGCTCACCACCGATTGCAGGGTCGTTTGAACTGTTTTTT.